The T cell receptor (beta chain) described here comes from a study of cytomegalovirus exposure and HLA in healthy donors. General observations from the study: An apparent linkage of common viral pathogens to several of the most significant clusters emerged in a later analysis. Later analysis demonstrated an association between a missense DCLRE1C variant and TCR beta V- and J-gene trimming.

Vbeta (60) and Jbeta (13) primers were used in the PCR. TCRdb's table, derived via immunoSEQ multiplex PCR, lists solely in-frame clones and lacks some. The table records approximately 110,000 clones, around 80% of them present only once. This clone is a singleton in its sample. The antigen is unknown. The V gene's germline CDR1 is LNHDA and CDR2 SQIVND (reference sequence). Trimming shortened V by 5 bases and J by 6 bases, and 20 bases separated the two germline ends. The CDR3 contains 16 residues. J is TRBJ2-1 and V is TRBV19, with TRBD2 as a possible D gene (6 bases). Input material: PBMCs. The TCR originated in a man aged 45-60 years in good health and CMV-seronegative. CDR3 bases: TGTGCCAGTAGTGTCGTACTAGCAGACCCCAGCAATGAGCAGTTCTTC. Protein: CASSVVLADPSNEQFF.